This T cell receptor beta chain was identified during a study of spatial heterogeneity in lung cancer. Across the whole study: TCR and UMI combinations that were unique each appeared, on average, more than ten times in raw reads. Regarding the study as a whole: Ubiquitous expanded tumor TCRs showed up in blood more at resection than follow-up.

There are a few counts of this clonotype. Antigen: not known. The time point denotes: sample taken at primary tumor resection. Unsorted samples of tumor, nontumor lung or frozen PBMC had their whole RNA sequenced. Samples were obtained from some 70 donors, all untreated early-stage non-small cell lung cancer patients. Individually, TCR cDNA molecules were each labelled with a unique molecular identifier. Using its own MiXCR run on the 5' RACE reads, TCRdb lists one record per CDR3 protein. The sample lists over 14,000 distinct CDR3 sequences, over 9.5% occurring once. The CDR3 consists of 14 residues. In germline, CDR1 is LGHDT, CDR2 YNNKEL (reference sequence). The germline V and J ends were trimmed by 2 bases and 3 bases, with 10 bases remaining between them.

Sequencing used PBMCs, obtained at surgery. The receptor comes from a male donor with early-stage non-small cell lung cancer. V and J are TRBV3-1 and TRBJ1-2; D unclear. The CDR3, as DNA: TGTGCCAGCAGCCAATTTTCGAAGGACTATGGCTACACCTTC. Protein product: CASSQFSKDYGYTF.